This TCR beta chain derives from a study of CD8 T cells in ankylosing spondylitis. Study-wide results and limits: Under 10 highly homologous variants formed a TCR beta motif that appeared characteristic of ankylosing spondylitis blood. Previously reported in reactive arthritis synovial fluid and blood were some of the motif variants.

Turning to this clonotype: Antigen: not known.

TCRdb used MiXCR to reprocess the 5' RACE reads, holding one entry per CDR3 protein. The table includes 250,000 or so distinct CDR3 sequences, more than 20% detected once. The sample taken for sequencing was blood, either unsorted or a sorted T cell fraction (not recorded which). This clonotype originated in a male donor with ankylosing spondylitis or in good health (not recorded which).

CDR3 protein: CASSKRGSYEQYF. The DNA of the CDR3 is TGTGCCAGTTCCAAGAGGGGGTCCTACGAGCAGTACTTC. The V gene is TRBV27, the J gene TRBJ2-7; tentative D call: TRBD1 (6 bases). Germline CDR1 and CDR2: MNHEY and SMNVEV (reference sequence). The length of the CDR3 is 13 residues. The V end lost 9 bases, the J end lost 1 base, and 13 bases lay between the germline ends.